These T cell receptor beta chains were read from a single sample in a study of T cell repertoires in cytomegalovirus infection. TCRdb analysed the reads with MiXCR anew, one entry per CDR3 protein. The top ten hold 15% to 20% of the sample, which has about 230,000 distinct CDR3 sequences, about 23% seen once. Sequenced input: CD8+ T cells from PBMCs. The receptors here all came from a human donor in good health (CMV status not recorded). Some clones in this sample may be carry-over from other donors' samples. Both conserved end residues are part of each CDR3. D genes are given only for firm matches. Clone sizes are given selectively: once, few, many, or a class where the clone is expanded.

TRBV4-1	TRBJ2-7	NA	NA	CASSQKIGDYEQYF	TGCGCCAGCAGCCAAAAAATCGGGGACTACGAGCAGTACTTC
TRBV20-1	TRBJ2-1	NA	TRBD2	CSAELSGATYNEQFF	TGCAGTGCTGAACTAAGCGGGGCGACCTACAATGAGCAGTTCTTC
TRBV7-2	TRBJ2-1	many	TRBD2	CASSPRRAALAGGLNEQFF	TGTGCCAGCAGCCCCCGACGCGCGGCACTAGCGGGGGGTTTGAATGAGCAGTTCTTC
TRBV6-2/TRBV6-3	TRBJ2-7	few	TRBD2	CASSYSILAGDSEQYF	TGTGCCAGCAGTTACTCGATACTAGCGGGGGATTCCGAGCAGTACTTC
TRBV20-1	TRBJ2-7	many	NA	CSAKTTVPYEQYF	TGCAGTGCGAAAACGACAGTCCCCTACGAGCAGTACTTC
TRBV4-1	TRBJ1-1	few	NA	CASSPIGVGTEAFF	TGCGCCAGCAGCCCAATAGGGGTGGGCACTGAAGCTTTCTTT
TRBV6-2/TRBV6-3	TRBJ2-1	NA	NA	CASSYYGSNEQFF	TGTGCCAGCAGTTACTACGGATCCAATGAGCAGTTCTTC
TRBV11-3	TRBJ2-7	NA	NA	CASSRQASYEQYF	TGTGCCAGCAGTCGACAGGCTAGCTACGAGCAGTACTTC
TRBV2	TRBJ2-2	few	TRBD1	CASSPQGAITGELFF	TGTGCCAGCAGTCCCCAGGGGGCGATAACCGGGGAGCTGTTTTTT
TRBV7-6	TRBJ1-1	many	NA	CASSPRVNTEAFF	TGTGCCAGCAGCCCCAGAGTTAACACTGAAGCTTTCTTT
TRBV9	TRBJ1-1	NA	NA	CASSVESRNTEAFF	TGTGCCAGCAGCGTAGAATCCAGGAACACTGAAGCTTTCTTT
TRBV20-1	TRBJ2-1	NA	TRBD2	CSARDSQSGVNEQFF	TGCAGTGCTAGAGATAGTCAAAGCGGGGTCAATGAGCAGTTCTTC
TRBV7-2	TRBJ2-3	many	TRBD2	CASSLVFSGATDTQYF	TGTGCCAGCAGCTTAGTTTTTAGCGGGGCCACAGATACGCAGTATTTT
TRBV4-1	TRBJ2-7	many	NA	CASSQEYVWDNEQYF	TGCGCCAGCAGCCAAGAATACGTGTGGGACAACGAGCAGTACTTC
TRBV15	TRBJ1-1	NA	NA	CATSKSAGENTEAFF	TGTGCCACCAGCAAATCGGCGGGGGAGAACACTGAAGCTTTCTTT
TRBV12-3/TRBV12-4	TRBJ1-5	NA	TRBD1	CASRGQGGQPQHF	TGTGCCAGCAGGGGACAGGGGGGACAGCCCCAGCATTTT
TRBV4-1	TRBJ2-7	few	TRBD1	CASSPRTGGWYEQYF	TGCGCCAGCAGCCCTCGGACAGGGGGCTGGTACGAGCAGTACTTC
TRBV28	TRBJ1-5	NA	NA	CASSLRSGDDNQPQHF	TGTGCCAGCAGTTTACGGTCAGGGGATGACAATCAGCCCCAGCATTTT
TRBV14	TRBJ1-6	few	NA	CASSQGTDSYNSPLHF	TGTGCCAGCAGCCAAGGGACAGACTCCTATAATTCACCCCTCCACTTT
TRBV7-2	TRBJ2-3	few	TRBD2	CASRPSGPSTDTQYF	TGTGCCAGCAGACCTAGCGGTCCTAGCACAGATACGCAGTATTTT
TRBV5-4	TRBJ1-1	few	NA	CASSLPEQLSTEAFF	TGTGCCAGCAGCTTGCCGGAACAGTTGAGCACTGAAGCTTTCTTT
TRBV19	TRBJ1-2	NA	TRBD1	CASNDRDRGPNYGYTF	TGTGCCAGCAATGACCGGGACAGGGGGCCTAACTATGGCTACACCTTC
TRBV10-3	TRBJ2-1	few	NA	CAISESRQNYNEQFF	TGTGCCATCAGTGAGTCAAGACAGAACTACAATGAGCAGTTCTTC
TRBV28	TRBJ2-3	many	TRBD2	CASSPLNLAGSTDTQYF	TGTGCCAGCAGTCCATTAAATCTAGCGGGGAGCACAGATACGCAGTATTTT
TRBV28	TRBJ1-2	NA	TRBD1	CASSSDRAGVTYGYTF	TGTGCCAGCAGCTCGGACAGGGCCGGGGTGACCTATGGCTACACCTTC
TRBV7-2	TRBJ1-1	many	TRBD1	CASTLTGSTEAFF	TGTGCCAGCACCCTGACAGGGAGCACTGAAGCTTTCTTT
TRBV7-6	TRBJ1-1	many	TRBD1	CASSPGQGGVEAFF	TGTGCCAGCAGCCCGGGACAGGGGGGGGTTGAAGCTTTCTTT
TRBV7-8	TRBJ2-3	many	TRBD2	CASSTLAGSLDTQYF	TGTGCCAGCAGCACCTTAGCGGGTTCTTTAGATACGCAGTATTTT
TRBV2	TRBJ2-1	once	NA	CASTETENEQFF	TGTGCCAGCACCGAGACAGAGAATGAGCAGTTCTTC
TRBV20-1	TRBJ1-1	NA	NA	CSGGTEAFF	TGCAGTGGTGGGACTGAAGCTTTCTTT
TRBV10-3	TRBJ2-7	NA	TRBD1	CAISDGTGGHEQYF	TGTGCCATCAGTGACGGGACAGGGGGTCACGAGCAGTACTTC
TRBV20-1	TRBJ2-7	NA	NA	CSARGGGPFGYEQYF	TGCAGTGCTAGAGGGGGAGGACCATTTGGCTACGAGCAGTACTTC
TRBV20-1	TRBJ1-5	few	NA	CSARDGRDSNQPQHF	TGCAGTGCTAGAGATGGACGCGATAGCAATCAGCCCCAGCATTTT
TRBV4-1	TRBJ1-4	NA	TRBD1	CASSHIGTGSNEKLFF	TGCGCCAGCAGCCATATCGGGACAGGTTCGAATGAAAAACTGTTTTTT
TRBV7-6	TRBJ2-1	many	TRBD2	CASSLARAGEYNEQFF	TGTGCCAGCAGCTTAGCGAGAGCGGGGGAGTACAATGAGCAGTTCTTC
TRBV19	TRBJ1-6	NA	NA	CASSFDRENNSPLHF	TGTGCCAGTAGTTTCGACAGAGAAAATAATTCACCCCTCCACTTT